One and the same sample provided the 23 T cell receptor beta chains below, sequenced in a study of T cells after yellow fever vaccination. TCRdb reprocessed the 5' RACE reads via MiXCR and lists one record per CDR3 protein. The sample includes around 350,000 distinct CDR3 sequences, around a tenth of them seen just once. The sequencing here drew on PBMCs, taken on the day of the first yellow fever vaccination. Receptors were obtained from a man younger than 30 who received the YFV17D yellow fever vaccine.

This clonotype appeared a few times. CDR3 region: CASSPRLRDSNQPQHF. The DNA for the CDR3 is TGTGCCAGCAGCCCACGGTTGAGGGATAGCAATCAGCCCCAGCATTTT. This rearrangement joins TRBV7-8 to TRBJ1-5; D is uncertain. This CDR3 has 16 residues. V was trimmed by 5 bases and J by 0 bases, leaving 14 bases between them. The germline V gene has CDR1 SGHVS and CDR2 FQNEAQ.

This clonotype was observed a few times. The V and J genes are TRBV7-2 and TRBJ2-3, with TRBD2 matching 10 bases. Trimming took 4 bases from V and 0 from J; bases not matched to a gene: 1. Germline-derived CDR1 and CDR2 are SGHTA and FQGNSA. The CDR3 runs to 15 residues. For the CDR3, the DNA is TGTGCCAGCAGCTGGACTAGCGGAAGCACAGATACGCAGTATTTT. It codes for CASSWTSGSTDTQYF.

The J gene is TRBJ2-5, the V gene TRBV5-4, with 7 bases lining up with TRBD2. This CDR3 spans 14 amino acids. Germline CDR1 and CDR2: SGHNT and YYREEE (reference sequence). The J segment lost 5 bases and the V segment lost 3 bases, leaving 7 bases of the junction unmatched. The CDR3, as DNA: TGTGCCAGCAGCTCCAGGACTAGTTCGGAGACCCAGTACTTC. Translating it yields CASSSRTSSETQYF.

The CDR3 sequence is CASSPRQGSYNEQFF. CDR3 DNA: TGCGCCAGCAGCCCCCGACAGGGGTCTTACAATGAGCAGTTCTTC. The rearrangement joins TRBV5-1 to TRBJ2-1; TRBD1 aligns across 8 bases. CDR3 length: 15 amino acids. From germline, CDR1 is SGHRS and CDR2 YFSETQ. J lost 4 bases, V lost 4 bases, and 7 bases had no gene match.

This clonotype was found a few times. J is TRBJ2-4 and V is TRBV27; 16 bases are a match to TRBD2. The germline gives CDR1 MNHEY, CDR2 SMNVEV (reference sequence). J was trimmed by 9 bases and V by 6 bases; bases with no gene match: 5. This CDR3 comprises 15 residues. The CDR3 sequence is CASSSGTSGGGIQYF. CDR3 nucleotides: TGTGCCAGCAGCTCCGGGACTAGCGGGGGGGGCATTCAGTACTTC.

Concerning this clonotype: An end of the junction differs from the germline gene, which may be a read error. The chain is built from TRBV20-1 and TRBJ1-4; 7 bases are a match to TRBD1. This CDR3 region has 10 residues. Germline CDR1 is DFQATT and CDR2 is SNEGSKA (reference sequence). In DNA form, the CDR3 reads TGCAGTGCTAGTTTGGGGACAGAGCTTTTT. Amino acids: CSASLGTELF.

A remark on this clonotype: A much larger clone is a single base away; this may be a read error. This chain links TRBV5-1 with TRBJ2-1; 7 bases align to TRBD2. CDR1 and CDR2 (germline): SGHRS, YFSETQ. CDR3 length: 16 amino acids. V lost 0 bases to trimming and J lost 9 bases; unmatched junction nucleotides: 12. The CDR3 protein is CASSLAASGELIEQFF. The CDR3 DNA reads TGCGCCAGCAGCTTGGCCGCCAGCGGGGAACTGATTGAGCAGTTCTTC.

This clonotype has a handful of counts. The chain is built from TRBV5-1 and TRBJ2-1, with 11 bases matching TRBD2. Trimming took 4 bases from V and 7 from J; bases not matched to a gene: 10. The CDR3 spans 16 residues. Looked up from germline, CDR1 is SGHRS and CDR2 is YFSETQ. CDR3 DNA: TGCGCCAGCAGCAAGGGAAATAGCGGGGGGGCGAATGAGCAGTTCTTC. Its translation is CASSKGNSGGANEQFF.

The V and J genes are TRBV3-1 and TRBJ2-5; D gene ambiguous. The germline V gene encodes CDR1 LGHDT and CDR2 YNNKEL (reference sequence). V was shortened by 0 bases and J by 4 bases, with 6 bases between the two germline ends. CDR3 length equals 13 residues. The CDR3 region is CASSQDTRETQYF. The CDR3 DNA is TGTGCCAGCAGCCAAGACACCAGAGAGACCCAGTACTTC.

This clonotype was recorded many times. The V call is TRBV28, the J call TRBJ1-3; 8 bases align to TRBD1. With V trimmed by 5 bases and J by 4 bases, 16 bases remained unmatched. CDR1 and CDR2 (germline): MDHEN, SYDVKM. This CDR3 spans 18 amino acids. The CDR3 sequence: CASSPSGQGANIGNTIYF. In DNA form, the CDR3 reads TGTGCCAGCAGTCCGTCGGGGCAGGGGGCGAATATCGGAAACACCATATATTTT. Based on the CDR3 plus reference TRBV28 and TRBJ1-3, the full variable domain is DVKVTQSSRYLVKRTGEKVFLECVQDMDHENMFWYRQDPGLGLRLIYFSYDVKMKEKGDIPEGYSVSREKKERFSLILESASTNQTSMYLCASSPSGQGANIGNTIYFGEGSWLTVV.

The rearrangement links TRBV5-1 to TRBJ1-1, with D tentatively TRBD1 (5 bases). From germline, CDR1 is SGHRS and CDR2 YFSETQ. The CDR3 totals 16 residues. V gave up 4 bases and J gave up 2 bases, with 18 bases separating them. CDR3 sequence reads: CASSQIGRDQNTEAFF. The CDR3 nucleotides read TGCGCCAGCAGCCAAATTGGCAGGGACCAAAACACTGAAGCTTTCTTT.

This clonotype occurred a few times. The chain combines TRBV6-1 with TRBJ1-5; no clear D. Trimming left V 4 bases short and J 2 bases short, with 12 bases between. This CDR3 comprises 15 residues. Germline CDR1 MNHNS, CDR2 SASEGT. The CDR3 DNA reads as TGTGCCAGCAGTGCCGTAGTGTCAGGCAATCAGCCCCAGCATTTT. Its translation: CASSAVVSGNQPQHF.

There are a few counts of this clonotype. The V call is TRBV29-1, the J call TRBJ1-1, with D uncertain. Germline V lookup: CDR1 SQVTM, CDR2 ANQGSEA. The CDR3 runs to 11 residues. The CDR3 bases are TGCAGGGCTGGCGGGGACACTGAAGCTTTCTTT. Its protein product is CRAGGDTEAFF.

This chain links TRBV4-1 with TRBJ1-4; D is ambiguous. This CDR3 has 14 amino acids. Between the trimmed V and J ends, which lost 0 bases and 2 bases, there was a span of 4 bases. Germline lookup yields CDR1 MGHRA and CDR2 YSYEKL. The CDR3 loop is CASSQERTNEKLFF. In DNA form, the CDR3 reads TGCGCCAGCAGCCAAGAAAGGACTAATGAAAAACTGTTTTTT.

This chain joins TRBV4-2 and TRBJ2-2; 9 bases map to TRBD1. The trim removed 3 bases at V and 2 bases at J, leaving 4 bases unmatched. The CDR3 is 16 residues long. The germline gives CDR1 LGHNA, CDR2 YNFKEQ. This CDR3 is CASSQGTGINTGELFF. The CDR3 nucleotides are TGTGCCAGCAGCCAGGGGACAGGGATCAACACCGGGGAGCTGTTTTTT.

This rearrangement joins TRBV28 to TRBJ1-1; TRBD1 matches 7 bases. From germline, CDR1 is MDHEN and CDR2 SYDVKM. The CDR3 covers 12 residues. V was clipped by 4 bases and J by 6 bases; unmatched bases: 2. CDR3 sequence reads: CASSSQGSEAFF. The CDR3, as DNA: TGTGCCAGCAGTTCACAGGGGTCTGAAGCTTTCTTT.

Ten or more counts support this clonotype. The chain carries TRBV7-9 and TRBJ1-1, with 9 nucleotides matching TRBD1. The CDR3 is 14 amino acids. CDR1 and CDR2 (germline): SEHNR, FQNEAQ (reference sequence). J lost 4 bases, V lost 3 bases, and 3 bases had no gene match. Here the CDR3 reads CASSFGQGSTEAFF. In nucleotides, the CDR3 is TGTGCCAGCAGCTTTGGACAGGGGAGCACTGAAGCTTTCTTT.

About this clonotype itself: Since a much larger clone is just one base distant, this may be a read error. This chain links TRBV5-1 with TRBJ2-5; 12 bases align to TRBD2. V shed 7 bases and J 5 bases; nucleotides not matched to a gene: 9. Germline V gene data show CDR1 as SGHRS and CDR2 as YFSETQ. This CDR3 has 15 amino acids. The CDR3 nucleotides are TGCGCCAGCTCGGAGACTAGCGGGGGAAACGAGACCCAGTACTTC. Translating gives CASSETSGGNETQYF.

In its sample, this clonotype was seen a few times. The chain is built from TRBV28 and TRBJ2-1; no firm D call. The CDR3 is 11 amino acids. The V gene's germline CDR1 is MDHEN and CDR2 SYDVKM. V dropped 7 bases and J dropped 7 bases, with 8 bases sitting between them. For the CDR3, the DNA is TGTGCCAGCAACTCTAGGAATGAGCAGTTCTTC. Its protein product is CASNSRNEQFF.

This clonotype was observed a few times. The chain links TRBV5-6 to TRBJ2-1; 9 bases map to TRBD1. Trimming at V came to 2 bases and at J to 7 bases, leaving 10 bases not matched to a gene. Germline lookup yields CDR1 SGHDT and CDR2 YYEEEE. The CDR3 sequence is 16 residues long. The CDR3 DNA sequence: TGTGCCAGCAGCTTTGGCATCTACAGGGGGCAGAATGAGCAGTTCTTC. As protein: CASSFGIYRGQNEQFF.

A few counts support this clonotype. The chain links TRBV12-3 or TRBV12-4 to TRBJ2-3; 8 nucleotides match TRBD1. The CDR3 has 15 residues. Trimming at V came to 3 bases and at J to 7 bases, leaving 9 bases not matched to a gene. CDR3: CASSLGRGLQYTQYF. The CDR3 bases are TGTGCCAGCAGTTTGGGCAGGGGGCTTCAATATACGCAGTATTTT.

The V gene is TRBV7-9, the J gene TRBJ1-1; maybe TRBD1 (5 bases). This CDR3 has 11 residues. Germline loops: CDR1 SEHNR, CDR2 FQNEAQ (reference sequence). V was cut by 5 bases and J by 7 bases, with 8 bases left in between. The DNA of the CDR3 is TGTGCCAGCAGCCCAGACAGTGAAGCTTTCTTT. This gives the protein CASSPDSEAFF.

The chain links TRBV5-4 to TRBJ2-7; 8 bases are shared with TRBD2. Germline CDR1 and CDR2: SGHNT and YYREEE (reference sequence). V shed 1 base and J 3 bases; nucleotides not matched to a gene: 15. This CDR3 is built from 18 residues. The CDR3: CASSLSTGGALIYYEQYF. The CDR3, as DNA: TGTGCCAGCAGCTTGTCGACCGGGGGGGCCTTGATTTACTACGAGCAGTACTTC.